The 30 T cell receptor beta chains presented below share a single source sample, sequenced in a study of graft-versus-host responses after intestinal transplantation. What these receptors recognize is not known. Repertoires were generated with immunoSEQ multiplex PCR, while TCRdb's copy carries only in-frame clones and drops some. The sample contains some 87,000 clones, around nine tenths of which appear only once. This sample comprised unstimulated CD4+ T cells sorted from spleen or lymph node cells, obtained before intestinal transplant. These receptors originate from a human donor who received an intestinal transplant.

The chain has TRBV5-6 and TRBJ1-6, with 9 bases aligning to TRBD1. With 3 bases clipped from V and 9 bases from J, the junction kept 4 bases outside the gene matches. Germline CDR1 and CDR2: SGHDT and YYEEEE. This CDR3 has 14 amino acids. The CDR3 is CASSWDRASSPLHF. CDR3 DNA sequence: TGTGCCAGCAGCTGGGACAGGGCTAGTTCACCCCTCCACTTT.

The CDR3 DNA follows: TGCGCCAGCAGCTTGCAGAGCGGGACTGAGCAGTACTTC. Translation: CASSLQSGTEQYF. The chain joins TRBV5-1 to TRBJ2-7; 7 bases agree with TRBD2. This CDR3 region has 13 residues. V gave up 1 base and J gave up 7 bases; unmatched junction bases: 5. The germline gives CDR1 SGHRS, CDR2 YFSETQ.

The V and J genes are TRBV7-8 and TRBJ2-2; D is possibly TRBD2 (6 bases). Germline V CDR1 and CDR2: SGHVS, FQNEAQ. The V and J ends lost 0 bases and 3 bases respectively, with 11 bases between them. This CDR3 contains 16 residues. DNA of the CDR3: TGTGCCAGCAGCTTAGCGCTAGGGAGGCACACCGGGGAGCTGTTTTTT. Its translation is CASSLALGRHTGELFF.

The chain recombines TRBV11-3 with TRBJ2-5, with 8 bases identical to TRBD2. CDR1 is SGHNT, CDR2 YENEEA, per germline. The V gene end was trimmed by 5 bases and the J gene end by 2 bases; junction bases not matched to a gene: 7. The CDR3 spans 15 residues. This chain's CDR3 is CASSQRGSAQETQYF. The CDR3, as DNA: TGTGCCAGCAGCCAGCGGGGGAGCGCTCAAGAGACCCAGTACTTC.

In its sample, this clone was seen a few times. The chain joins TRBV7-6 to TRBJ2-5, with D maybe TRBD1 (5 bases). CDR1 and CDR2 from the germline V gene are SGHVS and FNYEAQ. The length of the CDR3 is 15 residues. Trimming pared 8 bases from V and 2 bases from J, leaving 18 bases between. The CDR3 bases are TGTGCCAGCCCGCTCTCGTGGGGCCTGCAAGAGACCCAGTACTTC. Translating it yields CASPLSWGLQETQYF.

CDR3 amino acids: CASARTDSPYEQYF. CDR3 sequence (DNA): TGCGCCAGCGCCAGAACAGACAGCCCCTACGAGCAGTACTTC. The chain couples TRBV5-1 to TRBJ2-7, with D tentatively TRBD1 (5 bases). Germline CDR1 and CDR2: SGHRS and YFSETQ. The V and J ends lost 7 bases and 2 bases respectively, with 16 bases between them. This CDR3 is built from 14 residues.

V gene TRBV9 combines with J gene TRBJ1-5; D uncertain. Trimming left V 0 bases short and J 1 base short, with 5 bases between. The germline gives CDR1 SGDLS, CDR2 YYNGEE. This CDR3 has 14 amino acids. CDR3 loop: CASSVAGSNQPQHF. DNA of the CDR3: TGTGCCAGCAGCGTAGCGGGGAGCAATCAGCCCCAGCATTTT.

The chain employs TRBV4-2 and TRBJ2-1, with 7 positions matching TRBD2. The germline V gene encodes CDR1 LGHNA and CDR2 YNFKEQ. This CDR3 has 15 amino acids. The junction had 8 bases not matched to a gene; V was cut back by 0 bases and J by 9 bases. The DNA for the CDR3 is TGTGCCAGCAGCCAAGAACTCTGGAGCGGGGCTGAGCAGTTCTTC. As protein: CASSQELWSGAEQFF.

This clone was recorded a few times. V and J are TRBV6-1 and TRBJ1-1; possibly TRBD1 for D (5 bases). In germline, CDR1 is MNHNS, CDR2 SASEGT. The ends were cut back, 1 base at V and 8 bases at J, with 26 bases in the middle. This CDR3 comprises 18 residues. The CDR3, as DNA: TGTGCCAGCAGTGAAGGTGTCCGGGACGGCCTCCATAACATCGAAGCTTTCTTT. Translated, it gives CASSEGVRDGLHNIEAFF.

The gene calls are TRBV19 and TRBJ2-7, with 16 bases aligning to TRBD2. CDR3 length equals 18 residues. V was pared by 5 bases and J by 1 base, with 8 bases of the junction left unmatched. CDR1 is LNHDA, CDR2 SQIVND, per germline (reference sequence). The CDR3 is CASSDPGTSGRASYEQYF. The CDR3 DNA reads TGTGCCAGTAGTGACCCCGGGACTAGCGGGAGGGCTTCCTACGAGCAGTACTTC.

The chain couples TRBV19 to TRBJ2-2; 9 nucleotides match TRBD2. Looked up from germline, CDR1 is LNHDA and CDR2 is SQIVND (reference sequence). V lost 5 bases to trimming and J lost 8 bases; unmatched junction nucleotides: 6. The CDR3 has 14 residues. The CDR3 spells CASSLREGPGELFF. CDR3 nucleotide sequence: TGTGCCAGTAGTCTGCGGGAGGGCCCAGGGGAGCTGTTTTTT.

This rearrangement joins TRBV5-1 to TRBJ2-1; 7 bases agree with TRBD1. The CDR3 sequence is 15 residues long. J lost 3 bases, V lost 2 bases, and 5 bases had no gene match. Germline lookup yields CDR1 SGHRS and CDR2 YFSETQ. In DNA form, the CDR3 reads TGCGCCAGCAGCTTTCGAGGACAGGACTACAATGAGCAGTTCTTC. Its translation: CASSFRGQDYNEQFF. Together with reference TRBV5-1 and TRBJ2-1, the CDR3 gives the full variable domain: KAGVTQTPRYLIKTRGQQVTLSCSPISGHRSVSWYQQTPGQGLQFLFEYFSETQRNKGNFPGRFSGRQFSNSRSEMNVSTLELGDSALYLCASSFRGQDYNEQFFGPGTRLTVL.

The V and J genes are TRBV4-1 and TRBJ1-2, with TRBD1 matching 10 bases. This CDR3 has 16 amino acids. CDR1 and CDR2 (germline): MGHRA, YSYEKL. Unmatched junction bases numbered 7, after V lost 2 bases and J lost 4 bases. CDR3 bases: TGCGCCAGCAGCCAACGGGACAGGGGAGGGTTCTATGGCTACACCTTC. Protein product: CASSQRDRGGFYGYTF.

The CDR3 nucleotides read TGTGCCAGCAGCTCCCCCACCTGGAATGAGCAGTTCTTC. Amino acid sequence: CASSSPTWNEQFF. The gene calls are TRBV5-4 and TRBJ2-1; D is ambiguous. V lost 3 bases to trimming and J lost 7 bases, with 11 bases between them. Germline assignment: CDR1 SGHNT and CDR2 YYREEE (reference sequence). This CDR3 is built from 13 residues.

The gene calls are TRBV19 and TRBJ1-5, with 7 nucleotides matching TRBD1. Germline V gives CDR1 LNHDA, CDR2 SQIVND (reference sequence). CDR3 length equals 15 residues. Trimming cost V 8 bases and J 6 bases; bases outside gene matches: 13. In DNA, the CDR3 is TGTGCCAGTCAATGGGACAGAGTGCCCGGTCAGCCCCAGCATTTT. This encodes CASQWDRVPGQPQHF.

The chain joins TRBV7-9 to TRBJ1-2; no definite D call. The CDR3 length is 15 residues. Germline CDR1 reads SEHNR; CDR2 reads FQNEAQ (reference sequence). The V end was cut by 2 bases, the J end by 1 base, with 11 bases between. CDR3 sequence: CASSLSPRDNYGYTF. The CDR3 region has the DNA TGTGCCAGCAGCTTAAGCCCGAGGGATAACTATGGCTACACCTTC.

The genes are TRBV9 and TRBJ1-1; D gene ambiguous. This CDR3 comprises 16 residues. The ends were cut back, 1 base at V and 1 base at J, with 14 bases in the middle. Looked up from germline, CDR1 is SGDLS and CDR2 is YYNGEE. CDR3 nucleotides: TGTGCCAGCAGCGTAAAGAAAGGGAACCCGAACACTGAAGCTTTCTTT. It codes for CASSVKKGNPNTEAFF.

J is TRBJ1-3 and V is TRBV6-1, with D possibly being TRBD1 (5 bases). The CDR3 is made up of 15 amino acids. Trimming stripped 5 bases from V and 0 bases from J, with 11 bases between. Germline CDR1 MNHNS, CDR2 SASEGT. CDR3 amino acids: CASSPGRSSGNTIYF. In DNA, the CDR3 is TGTGCCAGCAGTCCGGGACGTTCCTCTGGAAACACCATATATTTT.

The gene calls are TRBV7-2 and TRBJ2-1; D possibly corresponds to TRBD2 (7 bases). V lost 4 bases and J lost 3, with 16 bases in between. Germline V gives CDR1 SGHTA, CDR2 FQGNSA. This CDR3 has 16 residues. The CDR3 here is CASSSGGLADYNEQFF. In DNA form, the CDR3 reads TGTGCCAGCAGCTCGGGGGGCCTAGCGGACTACAATGAGCAGTTCTTC.

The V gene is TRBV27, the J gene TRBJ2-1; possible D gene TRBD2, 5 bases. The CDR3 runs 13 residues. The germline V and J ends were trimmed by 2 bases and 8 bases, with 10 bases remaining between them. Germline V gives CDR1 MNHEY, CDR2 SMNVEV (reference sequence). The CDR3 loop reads CASSLSKGDEQFF. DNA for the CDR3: TGTGCCAGCAGTTTAAGTAAGGGAGATGAGCAGTTCTTC.

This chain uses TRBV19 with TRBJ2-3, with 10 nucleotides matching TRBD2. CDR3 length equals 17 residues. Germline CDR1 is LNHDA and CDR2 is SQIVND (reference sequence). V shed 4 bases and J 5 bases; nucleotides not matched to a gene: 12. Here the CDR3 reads CASSTRLAGFSGDTQYF. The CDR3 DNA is TGTGCCAGTAGTACCCGACTAGCGGGTTTTTCTGGAGATACGCAGTATTTT.

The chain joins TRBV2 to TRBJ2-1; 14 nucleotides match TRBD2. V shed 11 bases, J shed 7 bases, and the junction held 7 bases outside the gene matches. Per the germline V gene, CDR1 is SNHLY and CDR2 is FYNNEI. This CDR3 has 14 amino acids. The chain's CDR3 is CAGGLAGVVNEQFF. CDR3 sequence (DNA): TGTGCCGGGGGACTAGCGGGAGTAGTGAATGAGCAGTTCTTC.

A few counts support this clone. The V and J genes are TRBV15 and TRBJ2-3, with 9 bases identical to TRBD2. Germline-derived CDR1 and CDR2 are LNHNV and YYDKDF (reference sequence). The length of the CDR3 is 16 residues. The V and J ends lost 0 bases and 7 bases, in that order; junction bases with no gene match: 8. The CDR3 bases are TGTGCCACCAGCAGAGATTTTGCGGGAGGGGGTAATACGCAGTATTTT. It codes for CATSRDFAGGGNTQYF.

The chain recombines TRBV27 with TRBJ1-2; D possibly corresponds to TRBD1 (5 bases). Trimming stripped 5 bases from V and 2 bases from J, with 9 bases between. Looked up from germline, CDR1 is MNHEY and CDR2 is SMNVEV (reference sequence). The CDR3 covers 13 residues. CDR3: CASSKTENYGYTF. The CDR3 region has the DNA TGTGCCAGCAGTAAGACAGAGAACTATGGCTACACCTTC.

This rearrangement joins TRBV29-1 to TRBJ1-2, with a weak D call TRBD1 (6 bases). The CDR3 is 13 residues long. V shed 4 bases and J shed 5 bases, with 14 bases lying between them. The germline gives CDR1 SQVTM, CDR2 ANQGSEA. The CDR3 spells CSVASGTLYGYTF. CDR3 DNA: TGCAGCGTTGCGTCCGGGACACTTTATGGCTACACCTTC.

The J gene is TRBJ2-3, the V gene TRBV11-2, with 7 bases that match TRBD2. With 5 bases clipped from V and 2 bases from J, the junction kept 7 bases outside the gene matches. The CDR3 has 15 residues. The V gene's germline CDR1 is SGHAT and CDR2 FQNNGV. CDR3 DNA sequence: TGTGCCAGCAGCCCTTCAGCGGGAAACACAGATACGCAGTATTTT. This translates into CASSPSAGNTDTQYF. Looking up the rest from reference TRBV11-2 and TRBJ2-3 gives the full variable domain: EAGVAQSPRYKIIEKRQSVAFWCNPISGHATLYWYQQILGQGPKLLIQFQNNGVVDDSQLPKDRFSAERLKGVDSTLKIQPAKLEDSAVYLCASSPSAGNTDTQYFGPGTRLTVL.

CDR3 bases: TGTGCCACCAGGGCAGGGGATGCCTCCTACGAGCAGTACTTC. Protein product: CATRAGDASYEQYF. The chain uses TRBV15 and TRBJ2-7; tentative D call: TRBD1 (6 bases). Germline values: CDR1 LNHNV, CDR2 YYDKDF (reference sequence). The CDR3 has 14 amino acids. Trimming shortened V by 6 bases and J by 0 bases, and 12 bases separated the two germline ends.

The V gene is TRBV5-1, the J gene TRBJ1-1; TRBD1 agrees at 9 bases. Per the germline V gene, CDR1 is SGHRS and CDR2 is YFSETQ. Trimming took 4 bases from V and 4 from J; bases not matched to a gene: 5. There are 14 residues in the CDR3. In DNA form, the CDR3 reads TGCGCCAGCAGCCTGGGACAGGGAGGCACTGAAGCTTTCTTT. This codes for CASSLGQGGTEAFF.

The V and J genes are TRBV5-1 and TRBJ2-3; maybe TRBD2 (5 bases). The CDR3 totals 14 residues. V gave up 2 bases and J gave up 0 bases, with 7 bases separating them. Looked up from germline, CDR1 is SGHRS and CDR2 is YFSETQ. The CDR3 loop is CASSFGGSTDTQYF. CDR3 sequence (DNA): TGCGCCAGCAGCTTTGGCGGGAGCACAGATACGCAGTATTTT.

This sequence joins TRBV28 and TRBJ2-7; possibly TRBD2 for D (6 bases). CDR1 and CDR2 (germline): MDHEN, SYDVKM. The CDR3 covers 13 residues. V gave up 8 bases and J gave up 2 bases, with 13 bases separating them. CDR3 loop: CASRGTTTYEQYF. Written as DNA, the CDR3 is TGTGCCAGCCGCGGGACGACGACCTACGAGCAGTACTTC.